This T cell receptor beta chain was recovered during a study of human T cells and chemical hapten exposure. Broader study findings: With DPC sensitization, TCRs exceeding 1 in 1000 frequency showed no change.

This clonotype came up many times. Its antigen remains unknown. Deletions cut 4 bases from V and 11 bases from J, with 12 bases between. CDR1 is SGHTA, CDR2 FQGNSA, per germline. The CDR3 spans 12 residues. MiXCR, applied by TCRdb to the RACE reads, yields one record per CDR3 protein. Seen here are about 120,000 distinct CDR3 sequences, roughly 13% observed once, and the top ten hold around 2.7%. Described time point: pre-sensitization, week 0. Treatment indicated: therapeutic diphenylcyclopropenone sensitization with weekly scalp DPC. The receptor was derived from a woman under 30 with alopecia areata. Some clones in this sample may be carry-over from other donors' samples. V is TRBV7-2 and J is TRBJ2-1; a weak D match, TRBD2 (5 bases). This specimen was whole blood, taken in connection with sensitization to the hapten diphenylcyclopropenone (DPC). The CDR3: CASSSSRGQQFF. The DNA of the CDR3 is TGTGCCAGCAGCTCGTCCCGGGGTCAGCAGTTCTTC.